The rows below give T cell receptor beta chains drawn from one sample of a study of T-cell memory formation after mild COVID-19. TCRdb processed the 5' RACE reads anew with MiXCR; each CDR3 protein has one entry. The sample includes around 340,000 distinct CDR3 sequences, around a sixth of them seen just once. Sequencing used PBMCs or a T cell subset sorted from them (not recorded which). These receptors were obtained from a man younger than 35 who had mild COVID-19 (a few samples of this study predate the infection). Cell type and time point are not known. The CDR3 runs from the conserved cysteine through the conserved F or W. Each record gives: J gene, clone size, V gene, D gene, CDR3 length, CDR3 DNA, CDR3 protein. A D gene is named only where the DNA matches it firmly. A row's size may be missing; if present it is once, few, many or a size class.

j_call: TRBJ1-1
clone_size: once
v_call: TRBV6-5
d_call: -
cdr3_length: 14
cdr3_nt: TGTGCCAGCAGTACCCCCCGTCCCGGCACTGAAGCTTTCTTT
cdr3_aa: CASSTPRPGTEAFF

j_call: TRBJ2-1
clone_size: few
v_call: TRBV10-3
d_call: TRBD2
cdr3_length: 14
cdr3_nt: TGTGCCACGATGACTAGCGGGGGGCACAATGAGCAGTTCTTC
cdr3_aa: CATMTSGGHNEQFF

j_call: TRBJ2-4
clone_size: many
v_call: TRBV7-6
d_call: -
cdr3_length: 16
cdr3_nt: TGTGCCAGCAGCTTAGAGCCAGGGGGGACCAAAAACATTCAGTACTTC
cdr3_aa: CASSLEPGGTKNIQYF

j_call: TRBJ2-1
clone_size: few
v_call: TRBV24-1
d_call: TRBD1
cdr3_length: 16
cdr3_nt: TGTGCCACCAGTGATTCCGGACAGGGGAGGGGGGATGAGCAGTTCTTC
cdr3_aa: CATSDSGQGRGDEQFF

j_call: TRBJ2-3
clone_size: few
v_call: TRBV19
d_call: -
cdr3_length: 13
cdr3_nt: TGTGCCAGTAGTACTGAAGGTCCAGATACGCAGTATTTT
cdr3_aa: CASSTEGPDTQYF

j_call: TRBJ1-2
clone_size: -
v_call: TRBV6-6
d_call: -
cdr3_length: 15
cdr3_nt: TGTGCCAGCAGTGGTAACAGGGAAGCTAACTATGGCTACACCTTC
cdr3_aa: CASSGNREANYGYTF

j_call: TRBJ1-4
clone_size: few
v_call: TRBV4-3
d_call: -
cdr3_length: 12
cdr3_nt: TGCGCCAGCAGCCAAGACAGGGAGAAACTGTTTTTT
cdr3_aa: CASSQDREKLFF

j_call: TRBJ2-7
clone_size: -
v_call: TRBV20-1
d_call: -
cdr3_length: 14
cdr3_nt: TGCAGTGCCCTCGACAGGAGGAGCTCCTACGAGCAGTACTTC
cdr3_aa: CSALDRRSSYEQYF

j_call: TRBJ2-5
clone_size: -
v_call: TRBV28
d_call: TRBD1
cdr3_length: 14
cdr3_nt: TGTGCCACCCTTCGGACAGGGGGCTTTGAGACCCAGTACTTC
cdr3_aa: CATLRTGGFETQYF

j_call: TRBJ2-1
clone_size: few
v_call: TRBV18
d_call: TRBD2
cdr3_length: 16
cdr3_nt: TGTGCCAGCTCACCCGCCATGTCCAGCGGGGGGCCTGAGCAGTTCTTC
cdr3_aa: CASSPAMSSGGPEQFF

j_call: TRBJ1-1
clone_size: -
v_call: TRBV5-1
d_call: -
cdr3_length: 13
cdr3_nt: TGCGCCAGCAGCCCTGGACAGCGGAGTGAAGCTTTCTTT
cdr3_aa: CASSPGQRSEAFF

j_call: TRBJ2-3
clone_size: -
v_call: TRBV15
d_call: TRBD2
cdr3_length: 17
cdr3_nt: TGTGCCACCAGCAGAGATCTGACTAGCGGGGGTACAGATACGCAGTATTTT
cdr3_aa: CATSRDLTSGGTDTQYF

j_call: TRBJ2-3
clone_size: -
v_call: TRBV5-5
d_call: -
cdr3_length: 14
cdr3_nt: TGTGCCAGCAGTCAACGCAGGGCAACAGATACGCAGTATTTT
cdr3_aa: CASSQRRATDTQYF

j_call: TRBJ2-2
clone_size: -
v_call: TRBV27
d_call: -
cdr3_length: 14
cdr3_nt: TGTGCCAGCGCGTGGGGGGGCCGGACCGGGGAGCTGTTTTTT
cdr3_aa: CASAWGGRTGELFF

j_call: TRBJ1-2
clone_size: -
v_call: TRBV5-6
d_call: TRBD1
cdr3_length: 13
cdr3_nt: TGTGCCAGCGTCACCGGGACAGGGAATGGCTACACCTTC
cdr3_aa: CASVTGTGNGYTF

j_call: TRBJ1-2
clone_size: few
v_call: TRBV2
d_call: -
cdr3_length: 13
cdr3_nt: TGTGCCAGCAGTTTACAAGAGCTTCTGGGCTACACCTTC
cdr3_aa: CASSLQELLGYTF

j_call: TRBJ2-2
clone_size: few
v_call: TRBV24-1
d_call: -
cdr3_length: 13
cdr3_nt: TGTGCCACCAGTGAAATTGACACCGGGGAGCTGTTTTTT
cdr3_aa: CATSEIDTGELFF

j_call: TRBJ1-5
clone_size: -
v_call: TRBV7-2
d_call: -
cdr3_length: 14
cdr3_nt: TGTGCCAGCAGCTTAGTCTCGGGGGGGCAGCCCCAGCATTTT
cdr3_aa: CASSLVSGGQPQHF

j_call: TRBJ1-2
clone_size: few
v_call: TRBV12-3/TRBV12-4
d_call: TRBD1
cdr3_length: 15
cdr3_nt: TGTGCCAGCAGTTTAGAGACAGGGGTGGGCTATGGCTACACCTTC
cdr3_aa: CASSLETGVGYGYTF

j_call: TRBJ1-5
clone_size: many
v_call: TRBV12-3/TRBV12-4
d_call: TRBD1
cdr3_length: 14
cdr3_nt: TGCGCCAGCAGCTCGGGACAGGGGAATCAGCCCCAGCATTTT
cdr3_aa: CASSSGQGNQPQHF

j_call: TRBJ1-3
clone_size: once
v_call: TRBV4-1
d_call: TRBD1
cdr3_length: 15
cdr3_nt: TGCGCCAGCAGCCAGGACCACAGGGGGGGAAACACCATATATTTT
cdr3_aa: CASSQDHRGGNTIYF

j_call: TRBJ1-1
clone_size: few
v_call: TRBV7-2
d_call: -
cdr3_length: 13
cdr3_nt: TGTGCCAGCAGCCCAAGCTTCAGGAAAGAAGCTTTCTTT
cdr3_aa: CASSPSFRKEAFF

j_call: TRBJ2-1
clone_size: -
v_call: TRBV9
d_call: -
cdr3_length: 14
cdr3_nt: TGTGCCAGCAGCCTCCTTTGGGGGGACAATGAGCAGTTCTTC
cdr3_aa: CASSLLWGDNEQFF

j_call: TRBJ2-5
clone_size: few
v_call: TRBV5-1
d_call: -
cdr3_length: 15
cdr3_nt: TGCGCCAGCAGCACAAGGGGAGGAACTTTGGAGACCCAGTACTTC
cdr3_aa: CASSTRGGTLETQYF

j_call: TRBJ2-1
clone_size: -
v_call: TRBV12-3/TRBV12-4
d_call: TRBD1
cdr3_length: 15
cdr3_nt: TGTGCCAGCAGTCCAGACAGGGGGCGGTACAATGAGCAGTTCTTC
cdr3_aa: CASSPDRGRYNEQFF

j_call: TRBJ2-2
clone_size: -
v_call: TRBV5-1
d_call: TRBD1
cdr3_length: 16
cdr3_nt: TGCGCCAGCAGCCCCCGGGACAGCCCCCGGACCGGGGAGCTGTTTTTT
cdr3_aa: CASSPRDSPRTGELFF

j_call: TRBJ1-1
clone_size: -
v_call: TRBV9
d_call: TRBD1
cdr3_length: 14
cdr3_nt: TGTGCCAGCAGCGGCGGACAGGGGGCCACTGAAGCTTTCTTT
cdr3_aa: CASSGGQGATEAFF

j_call: TRBJ2-3
clone_size: few
v_call: TRBV5-1
d_call: -
cdr3_length: 15
cdr3_nt: TGCGCCAGCACTGCCAACCGGGGGAGCACAGATACGCAGTATTTT
cdr3_aa: CASTANRGSTDTQYF

j_call: TRBJ2-1
clone_size: many
v_call: TRBV4-3
d_call: TRBD2
cdr3_length: 15
cdr3_nt: TGCGCCAGCAGCCAACTAGCGGGGGTATTCTATGAGCAGTTCTTC
cdr3_aa: CASSQLAGVFYEQFF

j_call: TRBJ2-5
clone_size: few
v_call: TRBV7-2
d_call: TRBD2
cdr3_length: 15
cdr3_nt: TGTGCCAGCAGCTCGGGACTAGCTCAACAAGAGACCCAGTACTTC
cdr3_aa: CASSSGLAQQETQYF

j_call: TRBJ2-3
clone_size: few
v_call: TRBV6-5
d_call: TRBD1
cdr3_length: 15
cdr3_nt: TGTGCCAGCAGCTTTGGGACAGAATCCACAGATACGCAGTATTTT
cdr3_aa: CASSFGTESTDTQYF

j_call: TRBJ2-2
clone_size: many
v_call: TRBV7-9
d_call: -
cdr3_length: 15
cdr3_nt: TGTGCCAGCAGCTTTCGGGGCTCGGACACCGGGGAGCTGTTTTTT
cdr3_aa: CASSFRGSDTGELFF

j_call: TRBJ2-1
clone_size: -
v_call: TRBV4-3
d_call: TRBD2
cdr3_length: 16
cdr3_nt: TGCGCCAGCAGCCAAGGGGGTGCGGGGGGGCTTAATGAGCAGTTCTTC
cdr3_aa: CASSQGGAGGLNEQFF

j_call: TRBJ1-3
clone_size: many
v_call: TRBV29-1
d_call: TRBD1
cdr3_length: 16
cdr3_nt: TGCAGCGTTGCCAGCAGGGGGCTTGGCGCTGGAAACACCATATATTTT
cdr3_aa: CSVASRGLGAGNTIYF

j_call: TRBJ2-1
clone_size: -
v_call: TRBV11-3
d_call: -
cdr3_length: 12
cdr3_nt: TGTGCCAGCAGCTCCACAGGGTATGAGCAGTTCTTC
cdr3_aa: CASSSTGYEQFF

j_call: TRBJ1-3
clone_size: -
v_call: TRBV5-1
d_call: -
cdr3_length: 15
cdr3_nt: TGCGCCAGCAGCCCGGCGAGGGGTTACGGAAACACCATATATTTT
cdr3_aa: CASSPARGYGNTIYF

j_call: TRBJ2-1
clone_size: few
v_call: TRBV7-9
d_call: -
cdr3_length: 14
cdr3_nt: TGTGCCAGCAGCTTACTAGCGCAATACAATGAGCAGTTCTTC
cdr3_aa: CASSLLAQYNEQFF

j_call: TRBJ1-2
clone_size: -
v_call: TRBV7-8
d_call: -
cdr3_length: 15
cdr3_nt: TGTGCCAGCAGCTTAGGGCCCGGGGCATCTCATGGCTACACCTTC
cdr3_aa: CASSLGPGASHGYTF

j_call: TRBJ2-3
clone_size: -
v_call: TRBV10-3
d_call: -
cdr3_length: 13
cdr3_nt: TGTGCCATCAGTGGGCGGGGAGCAGATACGCAGTATTTT
cdr3_aa: CAISGRGADTQYF

j_call: TRBJ1-2
clone_size: -
v_call: TRBV7-2
d_call: -
cdr3_length: 13
cdr3_nt: TGTGCCAGCAGCTTAGAGGGCACCTATGGCTACACCTTC
cdr3_aa: CASSLEGTYGYTF

j_call: TRBJ2-1
clone_size: once
v_call: TRBV7-9
d_call: -
cdr3_length: 14
cdr3_nt: TGTGCCAGCAGCTTGGGCCACATGAGCCATGAGCAGTTCTTC
cdr3_aa: CASSLGHMSHEQFF

j_call: TRBJ1-1
clone_size: -
v_call: TRBV9
d_call: -
cdr3_length: 14
cdr3_nt: TGTGCCAGCAGCGTCTTAGGGGCTAACACTGAAGCTTTCTTT
cdr3_aa: CASSVLGANTEAFF

j_call: TRBJ1-2
clone_size: -
v_call: TRBV29-1
d_call: -
cdr3_length: 13
cdr3_nt: TGCAGCGTTGAAGTGCAGGGATCCTATGGCTACACCTTC
cdr3_aa: CSVEVQGSYGYTF

j_call: TRBJ2-5
clone_size: few
v_call: TRBV6-2/TRBV6-3
d_call: -
cdr3_length: 13
cdr3_nt: TGTGCCAGCAGTTACCGACGGGAAGAGACCCAGTACTTC
cdr3_aa: CASSYRREETQYF

j_call: TRBJ1-1
clone_size: few
v_call: TRBV7-9
d_call: -
cdr3_length: 16
cdr3_nt: TGTGCCAGCAGCTTAGCGCTAGCAGGGGCCTACACTGAAGCTTTCTTT
cdr3_aa: CASSLALAGAYTEAFF

j_call: TRBJ2-3
clone_size: few
v_call: TRBV20-1
d_call: TRBD2
cdr3_length: 15
cdr3_nt: TGCAGTGCTCCCGCGACCTTACTAGCGTCAGATACGCAGTATTTT
cdr3_aa: CSAPATLLASDTQYF

j_call: TRBJ1-2
clone_size: few
v_call: TRBV10-3
d_call: -
cdr3_length: 13
cdr3_nt: TGTGCCATCAGTGAGCCGGCAGTCTATGGCTACACCTTC
cdr3_aa: CAISEPAVYGYTF

j_call: TRBJ1-1
clone_size: few
v_call: TRBV7-9
d_call: -
cdr3_length: 13
cdr3_nt: TGTGCCAGCAGCTTATTCGCGAACACTGAAGCTTTCTTT
cdr3_aa: CASSLFANTEAFF

j_call: TRBJ2-3
clone_size: few
v_call: TRBV2
d_call: TRBD2
cdr3_length: 15
cdr3_nt: TGTGCCAGCAGTGGCTTAGCGGGGGCTGGGGATACGCAGTATTTT
cdr3_aa: CASSGLAGAGDTQYF

j_call: TRBJ2-5
clone_size: -
v_call: TRBV20-1
d_call: TRBD1
cdr3_length: 16
cdr3_nt: TGCAGTGCTATCCCCCTCCGGGACAGCCTCCAAGAGACCCAGTACTTC
cdr3_aa: CSAIPLRDSLQETQYF